The 11 T cell receptor beta chains below all came from one sample that was sequenced in a study of T cells after yellow fever vaccination. TCRdb processed the 5' RACE reads anew with MiXCR; each CDR3 protein has one entry. Here the sample spans roughly 240,000 distinct CDR3 sequences, 6% to 8% being singletons. This sample comprised CD4+ T cells sorted from PBMCs, obtained on the day of the yellow fever booster vaccination. The receptors shown here come from a man aged 30-40 years who received the YFV17D yellow fever vaccine.

The gene calls are TRBV20-1 and TRBJ2-3; D possibly corresponds to TRBD2 (5 bases). Germline values: CDR1 DFQATT, CDR2 SNEGSKA (reference sequence). The CDR3 is 12 residues long. V shed 6 bases and J shed 6 bases, with 13 bases lying between them. In nucleotides, the CDR3 is TGCAGTGCGCGGACTGTCCAGGATACGCAGTATTTT. Its translation is CSARTVQDTQYF.

This clonotype was seen ten or more times. The V and J genes are TRBV20-1 and TRBJ2-1, with 13 bases matching TRBD2. J was trimmed by 7 bases and V by 3 bases; bases with no gene match: 12. CDR1 is DFQATT and CDR2 is SNEGSKA in the germline V gene (reference sequence). CDR3 length: 17 amino acids. CDR3 sequence reads: CSASTSGRVGTWNEQFF. The CDR3 nucleotides read TGCAGTGCTAGTACTAGCGGGAGGGTAGGCACATGGAATGAGCAGTTCTTC.

This clonotype appeared many times. The chain couples TRBV5-1 to TRBJ2-2; tentative D call: TRBD1 (5 bases). From germline, CDR1 is SGHRS and CDR2 YFSETQ. This CDR3 contains 15 residues. The germline V and J ends were trimmed by 1 base and 1 base, with 8 bases remaining between them. This CDR3 reads CASSLFDRNTGELFF. The CDR3 DNA sequence: TGCGCCAGCAGCTTGTTCGACAGGAACACCGGGGAGCTGTTTTTT.

This clonotype was counted at least ten times. V is TRBV20-1 and J is TRBJ2-5; D is unclear. Per the germline V gene, CDR1 is DFQATT and CDR2 is SNEGSKA (reference sequence). The CDR3 sequence is 11 residues long. Trimming left V 6 bases short and J 7 bases short, with 12 bases between. The CDR3 reads CSATDPPTQYF. The CDR3 DNA is TGCAGTGCGACGGATCCTCCGACCCAGTACTTC.

This clonotype was seen many times. The chain joins TRBV4-3 to TRBJ2-1; 11 nucleotides line up with TRBD2. Germline V gene lookup returns CDR1 LGHNA and CDR2 YSLEER. The trim removed 4 bases at V and 6 bases at J, leaving 2 bases unmatched. The length of the CDR3 is 14 residues. For the CDR3, the DNA is TGCGCCAGCAGCCGCGGACTAGCGGGCAATGAGCAGTTCTTC. It is translated as CASSRGLAGNEQFF.

This clonotype was detected ten times or more. V gene TRBV20-1 combines with J gene TRBJ2-1, with TRBD1 as a possible D gene (6 bases). This CDR3 contains 14 residues. CDR1 is DFQATT and CDR2 is SNEGSKA in the germline V gene (reference sequence). V was cut by 1 base and J by 4 bases, with 11 bases left in between. The CDR3 sequence: CSARALDRYNEQFF. CDR3 nucleotide sequence: TGCAGTGCTAGAGCCCTTGACAGGTACAATGAGCAGTTCTTC.

This clonotype was seen repeatedly, ten times or more. This sequence joins TRBV29-1 and TRBJ1-1; TRBD1 aligns across 7 bases. Germline-derived CDR1 and CDR2 are SQVTM and ANQGSEA. The junction had 14 bases not matched to a gene; V was cut back by 3 bases and J by 7 bases. The CDR3 spans 15 residues. The DNA for the CDR3 is TGCAGCGTTGAGAATCCGGGACAGCTAAAGGTTGAAGCTTTCTTT. It codes for CSVENPGQLKVEAFF.

This clonotype was counted many times. The chain combines TRBV5-1 with TRBJ2-7; D call uncertain. The CDR3 totals 13 residues. V dropped 0 bases and J dropped 4 bases, with 8 bases sitting between them. Germline assignment: CDR1 SGHRS and CDR2 YFSETQ. The CDR3: CASSLAAEYEQYF. CDR3 sequence (DNA): TGCGCCAGCAGCTTGGCAGCAGAATACGAGCAGTACTTC.

This clonotype was picked up a small number of times. The chain has TRBV27 and TRBJ2-7; 10 nucleotides align to TRBD2. Germline trimming cut 5 bases from V and 1 base from J; bases unmatched to any gene: 8. Germline values: CDR1 MNHEY, CDR2 SMNVEV (reference sequence). The CDR3 loop spans 16 amino acids. CDR3 nucleotide sequence: TGTGCCAGCAGTCAAAGCTCAGCGGGAGGGTCCTACGAGCAGTACTTC. This codes for CASSQSSAGGSYEQYF.

This clonotype occurred many times. V usage is TRBV29-1 and J usage is TRBJ2-7; the D gene is possibly TRBD2 (6 bases). V lost 2 bases and J lost 6, with 14 bases in between. Germline V gene data show CDR1 as SQVTM and CDR2 as ANQGSEA. The CDR3 is made up of 13 amino acids. In DNA form, the CDR3 reads TGCAGCGTTGAACGACTAGTGGCAGGCGAGCAGTACTTC. Its translation is CSVERLVAGEQYF.

There are many counts of this clonotype. The chain uses TRBV25-1 and TRBJ1-1; D is unclear. This CDR3 is 14 amino acids long. The V gene lost 2 bases and the J gene lost 5 bases, with 12 bases spanning the gap. Germline V lookup: CDR1 MGHDK, CDR2 SYGVNS. CDR3 protein: CASSEGMLGTEAFF. The DNA for the CDR3 is TGTGCCAGCAGTGAAGGAATGTTGGGTACTGAAGCTTTCTTT. Using reference TRBV25-1 and TRBJ1-1 for the parts outside the CDR3, the full variable domain is EADIYQTPRYLVIGTGKKITLECSQTMGHDKMYWYQQDPGMELHLIHYSYGVNSTEKGDLSSESTVSRIRTEHFPLTLESARPSHTSQYLCASSEGMLGTEAFFGQGTRLTVV.